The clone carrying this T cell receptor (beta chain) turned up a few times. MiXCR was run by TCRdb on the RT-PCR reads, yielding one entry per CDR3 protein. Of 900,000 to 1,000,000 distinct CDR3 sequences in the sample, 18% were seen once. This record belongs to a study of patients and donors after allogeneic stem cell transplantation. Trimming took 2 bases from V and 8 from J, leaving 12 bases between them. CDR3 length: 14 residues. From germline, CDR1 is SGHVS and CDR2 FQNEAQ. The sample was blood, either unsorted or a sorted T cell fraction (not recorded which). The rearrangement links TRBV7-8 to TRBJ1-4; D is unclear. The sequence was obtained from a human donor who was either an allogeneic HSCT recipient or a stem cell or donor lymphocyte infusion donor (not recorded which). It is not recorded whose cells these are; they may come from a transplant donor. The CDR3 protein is CASSLNTLYEKLFF. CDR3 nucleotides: TGTGCCAGCAGCTTAAACACCTTATACGAAAAACTGTTTTTT.